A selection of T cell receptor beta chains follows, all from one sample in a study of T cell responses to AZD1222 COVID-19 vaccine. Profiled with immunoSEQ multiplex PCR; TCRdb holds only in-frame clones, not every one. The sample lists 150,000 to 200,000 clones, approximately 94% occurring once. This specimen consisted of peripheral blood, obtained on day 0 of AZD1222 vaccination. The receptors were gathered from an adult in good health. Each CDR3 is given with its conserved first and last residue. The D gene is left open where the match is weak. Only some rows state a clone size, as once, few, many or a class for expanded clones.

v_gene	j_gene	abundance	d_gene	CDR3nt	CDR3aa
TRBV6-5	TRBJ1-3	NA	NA	TGTGCCAGCAGTAAGACAGTGAGCTCTGGAAACACCATATATTTT	CASSKTVSSGNTIYF
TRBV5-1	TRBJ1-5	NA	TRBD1	TGCGCCAGCAGCTGGGGACAGTATAGCAATCAGCCCCAGCATTTT	CASSWGQYSNQPQHF
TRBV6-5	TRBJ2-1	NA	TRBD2	TGTGCCAGCAGTTACAGTAGCGGGAGTGGTAGTGAGCAGTTCTTC	CASSYSSGSGSEQFF
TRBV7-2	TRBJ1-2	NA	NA	TGTGCCAGCAGGGCTCAGGGGTTCGGCTACACCTTC	CASRAQGFGYTF
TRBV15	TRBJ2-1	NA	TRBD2	TGTGCCACCAGCAGCGGGACTAGCGGATACAATGAGCAGTTCTTC	CATSSGTSGYNEQFF
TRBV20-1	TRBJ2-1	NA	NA	TGCAGTGCCTTGGACAATGAGCAGTTCTTC	CSALDNEQFF
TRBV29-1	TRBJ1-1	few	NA	TGCAGCGTTGAAGATTCCTGGGGGCTGGCTGAAGCTTTCTTT	CSVEDSWGLAEAFF
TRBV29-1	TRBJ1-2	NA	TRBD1	TGCAGCGTCGACCCAGGGGGCGCAAAGTATGGCTACACCTTC	CSVDPGGAKYGYTF
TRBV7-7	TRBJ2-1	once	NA	TGTGCTAGCAGCTTAGCGCTCTACAATGAGCAGTTCTTC	CASSLALYNEQFF
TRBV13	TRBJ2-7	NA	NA	TGTGCCAGCAGCTTAGGGGCCCCTAGAAACGAGCAGTACTTC	CASSLGAPRNEQYF
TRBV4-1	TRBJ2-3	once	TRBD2	TGCGCCAGCAGCCAAGATTTAGCGGGACTTCCGAGCACAGATACGCAGTATTTT	CASSQDLAGLPSTDTQYF
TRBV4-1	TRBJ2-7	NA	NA	TGCGCCAGCAGCCAAGAAGGGCGGGATACGGGGTATATCTACGAGCAGTACTTC	CASSQEGRDTGYIYEQYF
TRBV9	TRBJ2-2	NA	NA	TGTGCCAGCAGCGTAGGCCCCGCTAACACCGGGGAGCTGTTTTTT	CASSVGPANTGELFF
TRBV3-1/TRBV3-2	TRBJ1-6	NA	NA	TGTGCCAGCAGCCAAGGACATCCAGGGACAAAAAAGACGAGCTCCTATAATTCACCCCTCCACTTT	CASSQGHPGTKKTSSYNSPLHF
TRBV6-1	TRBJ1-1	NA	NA	TGTGCCAGCAGTGAAGTGATGAACACTGAAGCTTTCTTT	CASSEVMNTEAFF
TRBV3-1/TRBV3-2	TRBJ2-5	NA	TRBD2	TGTGCCAGCAGCCACCGGACTAGCGGGAGTTGGGAGACCCAGTACTTC	CASSHRTSGSWETQYF
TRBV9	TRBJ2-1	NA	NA	TGTGCCAGCAGCGCCCTAGGTGGGGGGAGCTCCTACAATGAGCAGTTCTTC	CASSALGGGSSYNEQFF
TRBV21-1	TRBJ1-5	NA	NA	TGTGCCAGCAGCAAAGATTTATCTGGGACAGGGAGCCCTACCAATCAGCCCCAGCATTTT	CASSKDLSGTGSPTNQPQHF
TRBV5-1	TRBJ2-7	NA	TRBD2	TGCGCCAGCAGAACTAGCGGATACTACGAGCAGTACTTC	CASRTSGYYEQYF
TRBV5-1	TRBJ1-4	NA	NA	TGCGCCAGCAGGTCGGGAGGCACTAATGAAAAACTGTTTTTT	CASRSGGTNEKLFF
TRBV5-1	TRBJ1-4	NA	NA	TGCGCCAGCAGCTTCAGGGGAGTGCGAGAAAAACTGTTTTTT	CASSFRGVREKLFF
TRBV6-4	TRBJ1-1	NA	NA	TGTGCCAGCAGTGACAGGGAGAACACTGAAGCTTTCTTT	CASSDRENTEAFF
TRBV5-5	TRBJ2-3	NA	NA	TGTGCCAGCAGCTTCGGGGTGTATACGCAGTATTTT	CASSFGVYTQYF
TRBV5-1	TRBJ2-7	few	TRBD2	TGCGCCAGCAGCTTGGATGGACTAGCGGGAGGGCCAGGTGAGCAGTACTTC	CASSLDGLAGGPGEQYF
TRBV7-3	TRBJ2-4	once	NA	TGTGCCAGCAGCTTAGGCGGGGACCCCAAAAACATTCAGTACTTC	CASSLGGDPKNIQYF
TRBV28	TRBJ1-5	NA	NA	TGTGCCAGCAGTCTATTGGGGAATCAGCCCCAGCATTTT	CASSLLGNQPQHF
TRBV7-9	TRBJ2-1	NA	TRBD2	TGTGCCAGCAGCCGCGGGACTAGGATGGGCCCCAATGAGCAGTTCTTC	CASSRGTRMGPNEQFF
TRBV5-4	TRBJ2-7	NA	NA	TGTGCCAGCAGCCCACGCCCGGGCGGTAGCTCCTACGAGCAGTACTTC	CASSPRPGGSSYEQYF
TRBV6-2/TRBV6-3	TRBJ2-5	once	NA	TGTGCCAGCAGTTCCAGTGGGTACCAAGAGACCCAGTACTTC	CASSSSGYQETQYF
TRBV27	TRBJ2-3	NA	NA	TGTGCCAGCAGCCTCGATTGGGGGGTGGGAACGGGGACAGATACGCAGTATTTT	CASSLDWGVGTGTDTQYF
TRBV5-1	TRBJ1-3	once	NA	TGCGCCAGCAGCTTGGGACAGGGAAACACCATATATTTT	CASSLGQGNTIYF
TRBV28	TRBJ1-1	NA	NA	TGTGCCAGCAGTCCTCAGGGCGGGTACACTGAAGCTTTCTTT	CASSPQGGYTEAFF
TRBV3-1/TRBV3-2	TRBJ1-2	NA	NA	TGTGCCAGCAGCCCAGCTGGAGGGTTCTATGGCTACACCTTC	CASSPAGGFYGYTF
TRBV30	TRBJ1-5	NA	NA	TGTGCCTGGGGGAATAGCAATCAGCCCCAGCATTTT	CAWGNSNQPQHF
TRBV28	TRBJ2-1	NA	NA	TGTGCCAGCAGTCCCCTCTTGAGGGTCAACAATGAGCAGTTCTTC	CASSPLLRVNNEQFF
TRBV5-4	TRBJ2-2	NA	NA	TGTGCCAGCAGCTTGCCGCAGGGTCGCGAGGAGCTGTTTTTT	CASSLPQGREELFF
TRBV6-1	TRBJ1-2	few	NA	TGTGCCAGCAGTGAGGGGAGCTACTATGGCTACACCTTC	CASSEGSYYGYTF
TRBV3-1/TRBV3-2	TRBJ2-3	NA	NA	TGTGCCAGCAGCCGACCGGACAGCCGAGATACGCAGTATTTT	CASSRPDSRDTQYF
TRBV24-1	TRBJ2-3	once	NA	TGTGCCACCAGTGAAGACCGCCTACGCACAGATACGCAGTATTTT	CATSEDRLRTDTQYF
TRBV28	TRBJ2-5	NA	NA	TGTGCCAGCAGCCGCGGGGACCTTCAAGAGACCCAGTACTTC	CASSRGDLQETQYF
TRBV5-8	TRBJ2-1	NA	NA	TGTGCCAGCAGCTTGGATCCGGTTAGCGGTTACAATGAGCAGTTCTTC	CASSLDPVSGYNEQFF
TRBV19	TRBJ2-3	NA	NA	TGTGCCAGTAGTATGAGAGTGTACGGAGATACGCAGTATTTT	CASSMRVYGDTQYF
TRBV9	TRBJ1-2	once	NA	TGTGCCAGCAGCGTAGGCACAGGGAACTATGGCTACACCTTC	CASSVGTGNYGYTF
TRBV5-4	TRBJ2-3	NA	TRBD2	TGTGCCAGCAGCCCGGGACTAGCGGGGGATACGCAGTATTTT	CASSPGLAGDTQYF
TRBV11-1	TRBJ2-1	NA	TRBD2	TGTGCCAGCACCCCATCGCTAGCGGGGAATGAGCAGTTCTTC	CASTPSLAGNEQFF
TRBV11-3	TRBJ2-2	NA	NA	TGTACCAGCAGCTTAGGCGGAGCGAACACCGGGGAGCTGTTTTTT	CTSSLGGANTGELFF
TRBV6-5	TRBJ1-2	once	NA	TGTGCCAGCAGTAGGGCTCAGGGAAGGGGCTACACCTTC	CASSRAQGRGYTF
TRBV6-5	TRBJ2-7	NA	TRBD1	TGTGCCAGCAGGGGGACAGGGAAGGCCGAGCAGTACTTC	CASRGTGKAEQYF
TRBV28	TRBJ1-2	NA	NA	TGTGCCAGCAGTTCCTATCTGACAGAGTACTATGGCTACACCTTC	CASSSYLTEYYGYTF
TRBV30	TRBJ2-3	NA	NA	TGTGCCTGGAGTCCTCTTTGGCGGATTGCACAGGATACGCAGTATTTT	CAWSPLWRIAQDTQYF
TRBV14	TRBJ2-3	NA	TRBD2	TGTGCCAGCAGCCTGGGACTAGCGGGAGTAAGGGCAGATACGCAGTATTTT	CASSLGLAGVRADTQYF
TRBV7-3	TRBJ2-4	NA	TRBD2	TGTGCCAGCAGCTTAGGGAGGGTCGGTGGCAAAAACATTCAGTACTTC	CASSLGRVGGKNIQYF
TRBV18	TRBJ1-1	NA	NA	TGTGCCAGCTCACCCTTGGGATGGAACACTGAAGCTTTCTTT	CASSPLGWNTEAFF